This TCR beta chain emerged from a study of molecular identifiers for immune sequencing clone quantification. Study-level findings and limits: Clones above 20 RNA copies held over 97% of effector molecules, under 1% in naive cells.

TCRdb re-called the PCR reads through MiXCR, storing one row per CDR3 protein. Found here are 40,000 to 45,000 distinct CDR3 sequences, about 19% of them singletons; the top ten hold 0.9% to 1.2%. This clonotype is a singleton in its sample. What it binds is not known. Trimming shortened V by 4 bases and J by 6 bases, and 10 bases separated the two germline ends. The CDR3 covers 13 residues. Germline V CDR1 and CDR2: SGHTA, FQGNSA. Naive CD8 T cells were sorted, and the gate applied was CD8+CD4-CCR7+CD45RA+. This TCR came from a human donor in good health. Some libraries in this study had Jurkat cell RNA spiked in. What was sequenced was naive CD8+ T cells from blood, with Jurkat cell RNA spiked in. This sample's subset: FACS-sorted CD8+CD4-CCR7+CD45RA+ naive T cells. This rearrangement joins TRBV7-2 to TRBJ2-1; D remains unclear. CDR3 bases: TGTGCCAGCAGCTCAGACCTCCCCAATGAGCAGTTCTTC. Its translation: CASSSDLPNEQFF.